The 23 T cell receptor beta chains presented below share a single source sample, sequenced in a study of PD-1 blockade in classical Hodgkin lymphoma. Assay used: immunoSEQ multiplex PCR; TCRdb lists only in-frame clones, some missing. The table lists thousands of clones, roughly 60% of them singletons. All patients relapsed after autologous stem cell transplantation, and brentuximab vedotin exposure varied. Thawed PBMCs supplied CD8+ T cells via magnetic negative selection. Specimen: CD8+ T cells from blood, collected at baseline. All receptors come from a human donor with classical Hodgkin lymphoma.

The CDR3 loop is CSADREGLDTQYF. As DNA, the CDR3 is TGCAGCGCGGACAGGGAAGGGTTGGATACGCAGTATTTT. The chain has TRBV29-1 and TRBJ2-3; 8 bases are shared with TRBD1. Germline CDR1 and CDR2: SQVTM and ANQGSEA. Trimming took 7 bases from V and 6 from J; bases not matched to a gene: 9. The CDR3 has 13 residues.

This clone is large within its sample. The rearrangement links TRBV4-1 to TRBJ2-7, with 10 nucleotides matching TRBD1. The germline CDR1 and CDR2 sequences are MGHRA and YSYEKL. The CDR3 is 18 residues long. The trim removed 0 bases at V and 2 bases at J, leaving 10 bases unmatched. Here the CDR3 reads CASSQDHMGGTGAYEQYF. The CDR3 DNA reads as TGCGCCAGCAGCCAAGACCACATGGGTGGGACAGGGGCCTACGAGCAGTACTTC.

The rearrangement uses TRBV10-2 and TRBJ1-3, with 8 positions matching TRBD1. The CDR3 consists of 18 residues. With 0 bases clipped from V and 7 bases from J, the junction kept 14 bases outside the gene matches. Germline lookup yields CDR1 WSHSY and CDR2 SAAADI. The DNA of the CDR3 is TGCGCCAGCAGTGAGTCGCCACAGGGGGAATGGAAAAGGAACACCATATATTTT. Protein: CASSESPQGEWKRNTIYF.

V gene TRBV7-6 combines with J gene TRBJ2-1; 9 nucleotides match TRBD2. The CDR3 spans 11 residues. Trimming took 8 bases from V and 15 from J; bases not matched to a gene: 8. Germline V gives CDR1 SGHVS, CDR2 FNYEAQ. CDR3 in DNA: TGTGCCAGCGCTAGCGGGATTTTTAGGTTCTTC. Translation gives CASASGIFRFF.

J is TRBJ2-1 and V is TRBV7-9; TRBD2 aligns across 7 bases. The CDR3 consists of 15 residues. CDR1 is SEHNR and CDR2 is FQNEAQ in the germline V gene (reference sequence). With V trimmed by 5 bases and J by 3 bases, 7 bases remained unmatched. Here the CDR3 DNA reads TGTGCCAGCAGCGCTACTAGCGCCGACTACAATGAGCAGTTCTTC. Translated: CASSATSADYNEQFF.

The CDR3 sequence: CASSGDLPVSSYEQYF. The CDR3 DNA sequence: TGTGCCAGCAGTGGAGACCTGCCGGTCAGTTCCTACGAGCAGTACTTC. This chain joins TRBV2 and TRBJ2-7; D is uncertain. CDR1 is SNHLY, CDR2 FYNNEI, per germline. The CDR3 is 16 amino acids. Trimming removed 4 bases at V and 1 base at J, with 17 bases between.

The chain couples TRBV27 to TRBJ1-1, with TRBD1 as a possible D gene (6 bases). This CDR3 region has 11 residues. Germline CDR1 MNHEY, CDR2 SMNVEV (reference sequence). V lost 11 bases, J lost 1 base, and 8 bases lay in between. The CDR3 DNA reads TGTGCCTCCAGGGGGAACACTGAAGCTTTCTTT. This gives the protein CASRGNTEAFF.

This clone was seen a few times. Other DNA sequences in the same sample also yield this CDR3. The rearrangement joins TRBV7-6 to TRBJ2-7; tentatively, D is TRBD1 or TRBD2 (5 bases each). The CDR3 has 13 residues. Germline lookup yields CDR1 SGHVS and CDR2 FNYEAQ. Trimming stripped 1 base from V and 3 bases from J, with 7 bases between. CDR3 protein: CASSLGDGYEQYF. The CDR3 DNA reads as TGTGCCAGCAGCTTAGGGGACGGCTACGAGCAGTACTTC.

The gene calls are TRBV5-4 and TRBJ1-5; D unclear. The CDR3 is 14 amino acids. CDR1 is SGHNT, CDR2 YYREEE, per germline (reference sequence). Trimming stripped 0 bases from V and 5 bases from J, with 9 bases between. Here the CDR3 DNA reads TGTGCCAGCAGCTTGGCGGGGTCCGATCAGCCCCAGCATTTT. Translated: CASSLAGSDQPQHF.

This clone was observed a handful of times. The chain recombines TRBV2 with TRBJ2-2, with TRBD1 matching over 8 bases. Germline V gene lookup returns CDR1 SNHLY and CDR2 FYNNEI. Trimming at V came to 4 bases and at J to 6 bases, leaving 7 bases not matched to a gene. The CDR3 contains 15 residues. The CDR3: CASSGGQVAPGELFF. CDR3 bases: TGTGCCAGCAGTGGGGGACAGGTTGCGCCCGGGGAGCTGTTTTTT.

This chain uses TRBV6-5 with TRBJ2-5; D is possibly TRBD1 (6 bases). The CDR3 spans 14 residues. V lost 5 bases to trimming and J lost 5 bases, with 15 bases between them. Germline loops: CDR1 MNHEY, CDR2 SVGAGI. The CDR3 sequence is CASSNTGSGETQYF. The CDR3, as DNA: TGTGCCAGCAGTAATACAGGGTCTGGGGAGACCCAGTACTTC.

This sequence joins TRBV4-2 and TRBJ2-2; perhaps TRBD1 as D (6 bases). The CDR3 has 14 residues. CDR1 LGHNA and CDR2 YNFKEQ come from the germline V gene. Trimming shortened V by 1 base and J by 6 bases, and 9 bases separated the two germline ends. The chain's CDR3 is CASSQAGVSGELFF. The CDR3 DNA follows: TGTGCCAGCAGCCAAGCAGGGGTGTCCGGGGAGCTGTTTTTT.

The chain recombines TRBV28 with TRBJ2-7, with D perhaps matching TRBD2 (7 bases). The CDR3 has 13 amino acids. The germline gives CDR1 MDHEN, CDR2 SYDVKM. Trimming took off 6 bases at V and 6 bases at J, with 15 bases between the two ends. This CDR3 is CASRGGGGPEQYF. In nucleotides, the CDR3 is TGTGCCAGCAGAGGGGGGGGTGGACCCGAGCAGTACTTC.

The chain is built from TRBV7-9 and TRBJ2-1; the D gene is possibly TRBD2 (5 bases). CDR1 SEHNR and CDR2 FQNEAQ come from the germline V gene (reference sequence). With 4 bases removed from V and 10 bases from J, the gap between germline ends came to 17 bases. This CDR3 has 14 amino acids. The DNA for the CDR3 is TGTGCCAGCAGCTCCCCGCGAGGGCCGGAGGAGCAGTTCTTC. The encoded protein is CASSSPRGPEEQFF.

The rearrangement links TRBV4-1 to TRBJ2-4; D might be TRBD1 (5 bases). This CDR3 contains 14 residues. The ends were cut back, 5 bases at V and 9 bases at J, with 17 bases in the middle. CDR1 MGHRA and CDR2 YSYEKL come from the germline V gene. The CDR3 DNA reads TGCGCCAGCAGCACCCAATCAGGGTTCGGCATTCAGTACTTC. Translation gives CASSTQSGFGIQYF.

This clone was observed a handful of times. V and J are TRBV6-5 and TRBJ2-1, with D uncertain. V lost 0 bases and J 6 bases, leaving 15 bases between the germline ends. Germline values: CDR1 MNHEY, CDR2 SVGAGI. This CDR3 spans 16 amino acids. The chain's CDR3 is CASSYSVASRVNEQFF. The CDR3 nucleotides are TGTGCCAGCAGTTACTCAGTGGCCTCTAGGGTCAATGAGCAGTTCTTC.

This clone appeared once. The rearrangement links TRBV10-3 to TRBJ2-1; D is possibly TRBD2 (6 bases). Germline lookup yields CDR1 ENHRY and CDR2 SYGVKD. This CDR3 comprises 16 residues. The ends were cut back, 0 bases at V and 3 bases at J, with 12 bases in the middle. The DNA of the CDR3 is TGTGCCATCAGTGAGTCGGGCGGGACCTTCTACAATGAGCAGTTCTTC. This sequence encodes CAISESGGTFYNEQFF.

This sequence joins TRBV12-5 and TRBJ2-3; the D gene is possibly TRBD2 (6 bases). Trimming pared 0 bases from V and 6 bases from J, leaving 13 bases between. CDR1 and CDR2 from the germline V gene are LGHNT and FRNRAP. The CDR3 covers 15 residues. The CDR3 nucleotides read TGTGCTAGTGGTTTGGTACACTCGGGGAGGGATACGCAGTATTTT. Translated: CASGLVHSGRDTQYF.

V usage is TRBV5-4 and J usage is TRBJ1-5, with D tentatively TRBD1 (6 bases). The germline CDR1 and CDR2 sequences are SGHNT and YYREEE (reference sequence). The CDR3 is 17 residues long. V lost 4 bases to trimming and J lost 2 bases, with 19 bases between them. Here the CDR3 DNA reads TGTGCCAGCAGCCTAACCTTTGGGGGCGGAGGCAATCAGCCCCAGCATTTT. Protein: CASSLTFGGGGNQPQHF.

The genes are TRBV9 and TRBJ2-7; TRBD1 matches at 9 bases. J was trimmed by 5 bases and V by 3 bases; bases with no gene match: 9. The CDR3 runs to 15 residues. Germline CDR1 and CDR2: SGDLS and YYNGEE. The CDR3 reads CASSATGTGRDEQYF. CDR3 DNA: TGTGCCAGCAGCGCCACCGGGACAGGGAGGGACGAGCAGTACTTC.

This sequence joins TRBV6-9 and TRBJ1-2, with D uncertain. V gave up 9 bases and J gave up 3 bases, with 8 bases separating them. Germline loops: CDR1 MNHGY, CDR2 SVAAGI. This CDR3 has 11 amino acids. Here the CDR3 DNA reads TGTGCCAGTACGAGAGACTATGGCTACACCTTC. This translates into CASTRDYGYTF.

This chain joins TRBV4-2 and TRBJ2-1, with 12 bases matching TRBD2. The CDR3 loop spans 13 amino acids. The germline CDR1 and CDR2 sequences are LGHNA and YNFKEQ. After removal of 8 bases from V and 12 bases from J, the junction contained 8 bases not matched to a gene. The CDR3: CASGLAGTMVQFF. In DNA, the CDR3 is TGTGCCAGCGGACTAGCGGGAACCATGGTGCAGTTCTTC.

This clone was found once. The J gene is TRBJ2-1, the V gene TRBV7-9, with 8 nucleotides matching TRBD2. Trimming removed 5 bases from V and 2 bases from J; junction bases left unmatched: 8. CDR1 and CDR2 from the germline V gene are SEHNR and FQNEAQ (reference sequence). CDR3 size: 16 residues. This chain's CDR3 is CASSPQREYPYNEQFF. Written as DNA, the CDR3 is TGTGCCAGCAGCCCACAGCGGGAGTACCCCTACAATGAGCAGTTCTTC.